These T cell receptor beta chains were read from a single sample in a study of T cells in Graves' hyperthyroidism and ophthalmopathy. TCRdb independently ran MiXCR on the multiplex PCR reads; one entry per CDR3 protein. The table lists fewer than 800,000 distinct CDR3 sequences, about a sixth of them singletons. Sequenced: blood. These receptors were taken from a man younger than 30 with Graves' hyperthyroidism. CDR3s include the opening cysteine and the closing phenylalanine or tryptophan. A D gene is named only where the DNA matches it firmly. Clone size appears in some rows only: once, few, many, or a class for an expanded clone.

abundance	d_gene	v_gene	len	j_gene	CDR3nt	CDR3aa
NA	NA	TRBV5-4	15	TRBJ1-1	TGTGCCAGCAGCTTGGCCCGGACAGCGAACACTGAAGCTTTCTTT	CASSLARTANTEAFF
few	NA	TRBV10-3	14	TRBJ1-6	TGTGCCATCAGCCGCGGGAGTGGAAATTCACCCCTCCACTTT	CAISRGSGNSPLHF
NA	NA	TRBV12-5	13	TRBJ2-7	TGTGCTAGTGGTTTGGTACTTGAGGGCGAGCAGTACTTC	CASGLVLEGEQYF
NA	NA	TRBV12-3/TRBV12-4	12	TRBJ1-6	TGTGCCTCCAAAGGGCATAGTTCACCCCTCCACTTT	CASKGHSSPLHF
NA	NA	TRBV5-1	12	TRBJ2-1	TGCGCCAGCAGCCAGAGCTCCTACGAGCAGTTCTTC	CASSQSSYEQFF
NA	TRBD1	TRBV7-9	14	TRBJ2-1	TGTGCCAGCAGCATTGGGACAGGGTGGGATGAGCAGTTCTTC	CASSIGTGWDEQFF
few	NA	TRBV7-2	14	TRBJ2-1	TGTGCCAGCAGCTTAAATCGGGTGATCAATGAGCAGTTCTTC	CASSLNRVINEQFF
many	TRBD2	TRBV28	13	TRBJ2-7	TGTGCCAGCAGGGGCGGGAGTGCGTACGAGCAGTACTTC	CASRGGSAYEQYF
NA	NA	TRBV20-1	15	TRBJ2-7	TGCAGTGCTAGAGAAACGGGACTTAGCTCCTACGAGCAGTACTTC	CSARETGLSSYEQYF
many	NA	TRBV27	15	TRBJ1-1	TGTGCCAGCAGTTTATCTGCACAGTCGAACACTGAAGCTTTCTTT	CASSLSAQSNTEAFF
few	NA	TRBV25-1	14	TRBJ2-7	TGTGCCAGCAGTGATACGGCGGATTCCTACGAGCAGTACTTC	CASSDTADSYEQYF
many	NA	TRBV7-9	13	TRBJ1-1	TGTGCCAGCAGCTTAGAGGGAGGGACCGAAGCTTTCTTT	CASSLEGGTEAFF
NA	TRBD2	TRBV5-1	15	TRBJ2-1	TGCGCCAGCAGGAAGGGCGGGAGTGTTAACAATGAGCAGTTCTTC	CASRKGGSVNNEQFF
NA	TRBD2	TRBV20-1	13	TRBJ2-1	TGCAGTGCTAGTTATAGCGGGAGGGGTGAGCAGTTCTTC	CSASYSGRGEQFF
NA	NA	TRBV20-1	14	TRBJ2-6	TGCAGTGCTGTCCCAGATACTGGGGCCAACGTCCTGACTTTC	CSAVPDTGANVLTF
many	TRBD1	TRBV12-3/TRBV12-4	14	TRBJ1-2	TGTGCCAGCAGTCTCCGGGACAGGGGCTTCGGAAATACCTTC	CASSLRDRGFGNTF
few	NA	TRBV5-1	14	TRBJ2-5	TGCGCCAGCAGCTTGGCCGGCAGGGGGGGGACCCAGTACTTC	CASSLAGRGGTQYF
many	NA	TRBV12-3/TRBV12-4	15	TRBJ2-1	TGTGCCAGCAGTTTAGCGGGGGGCGAACGTCATGAGCAGTTCTTC	CASSLAGGERHEQFF
NA	TRBD2	TRBV9	16	TRBJ2-7	TGTGCCAGCAGCCCCCTGGTGGCTAGCGGGAGGGACGAGCAGTACTTC	CASSPLVASGRDEQYF
many	NA	TRBV7-2	15	TRBJ2-7	TGTGCCAGCCGGAGGGGACCAGGGAGCTCCTACGAGCAGTACTTC	CASRRGPGSSYEQYF
NA	TRBD1	TRBV3-1	18	TRBJ1-2	TGTGCCAGCAGGGGGGACCCGTCAATCAAGGGGGCGGACTATGGCTACACCTTC	CASRGDPSIKGADYGYTF
few	NA	TRBV7-9	15	TRBJ1-1	TGTGCCAGCAGACCGGGCCTCGCGGGGAACACTGAAGCTTTCTTT	CASRPGLAGNTEAFF
NA	NA	TRBV20-1	13	TRBJ2-3	TGCAGTGCTAGAGGGAGGCCAGCAGATACGCAGTATTTT	CSARGRPADTQYF
NA	NA	TRBV4-2	14	TRBJ2-7	TGTGCCAGCAGCCTCCACGGGGTTACCTACGAGCAGTACTTC	CASSLHGVTYEQYF
NA	NA	TRBV7-2	15	TRBJ1-1	TGTGCCAGCAGCCCGGAATCAGGGGCGCCTAAGGAAGCTTTCTTT	CASSPESGAPKEAFF
many	NA	TRBV14	13	TRBJ2-7	TGTGCCAGCAGCCAAGGCCCGAGGGACGAGCAGTACTTC	CASSQGPRDEQYF
many	TRBD1	TRBV28	18	TRBJ1-5	TGTGCCAGCAGTTCCCGACGGGGACAGAGTAATAGCAATCAGCCCCAGCATTTT	CASSSRRGQSNSNQPQHF
NA	NA	TRBV25-1	12	TRBJ2-7	TGTGCCAGCAGGATGGATCCCTACGAGCAGTACTTC	CASRMDPYEQYF
NA	TRBD1	TRBV4-2	16	TRBJ2-7	TGTGCCAGCAGCCAAGGGTCCGAGACAGGGGTCTACGAGCAGTACTTC	CASSQGSETGVYEQYF
few	TRBD2	TRBV7-9	12	TRBJ2-1	TGTGCCAGCAGCTCCGAGGGACTAGCTGGGTTCTTC	CASSSEGLAGFF
NA	TRBD1	TRBV9	14	TRBJ2-7	TGTGCCAGCAGCGTAGGAGGGACAGGGTACGAGCAGTACTTC	CASSVGGTGYEQYF
NA	NA	TRBV30	13	TRBJ2-7	TGTGCCTGGCACCGGGGGCAGCAGGGCGAGCAGTACTTC	CAWHRGQQGEQYF
few	NA	TRBV24-1	16	TRBJ2-5	TGTGCCACCAGTGATTTGACAGGGCCCTCCCAAGAGACCCAGTACTTC	CATSDLTGPSQETQYF
many	TRBD1	TRBV30	14	TRBJ2-5	TGTGCCTGGAGTGTAGGGGCAGGGGGCGAGACCCAGTACTTC	CAWSVGAGGETQYF
NA	NA	TRBV9	15	TRBJ2-3	TGTGCCAGCAGCGGAACTAGTGGATACACAGATACGCAGTATTTT	CASSGTSGYTDTQYF
many	NA	TRBV30	14	TRBJ2-7	TGTGCCTGGAGTCACGGCGGGATCGGCTACGAGCAGTACTTC	CAWSHGGIGYEQYF
many	NA	TRBV28	14	TRBJ2-2	TGTGCCAGCTACCACCGGTCTGGCACCGGGGAGCTGTTTTTT	CASYHRSGTGELFF
few	TRBD2	TRBV18	17	TRBJ2-3	TGTGCCAGCTCACCCTCTGGGCGGCTAGCGGGAACAGATACGCAGTATTTT	CASSPSGRLAGTDTQYF